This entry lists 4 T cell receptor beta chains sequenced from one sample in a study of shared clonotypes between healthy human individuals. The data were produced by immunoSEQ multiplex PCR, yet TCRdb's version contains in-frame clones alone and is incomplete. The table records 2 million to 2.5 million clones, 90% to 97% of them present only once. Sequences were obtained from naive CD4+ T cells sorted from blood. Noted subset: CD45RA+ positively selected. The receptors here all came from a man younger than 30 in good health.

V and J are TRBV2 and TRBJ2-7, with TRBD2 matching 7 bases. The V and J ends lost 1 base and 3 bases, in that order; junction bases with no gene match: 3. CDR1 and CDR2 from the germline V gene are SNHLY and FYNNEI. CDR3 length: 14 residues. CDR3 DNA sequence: TGTGCCAGCAGTGAAGGGCTAGCGGTCTACGAGCAGTACTTC. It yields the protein CASSEGLAVYEQYF.

The CDR3 region has the DNA TGTGCCAGCAAAACTTCCGCAACTCCCTACGAGCAGTACTTC. Translating it yields CASKTSATPYEQYF. The chain couples TRBV6-1 to TRBJ2-7; D remains ambiguous. From germline, CDR1 is MNHNS and CDR2 SASEGT. V was pared by 7 bases and J by 2 bases, with 15 bases between. The CDR3 has 14 residues.

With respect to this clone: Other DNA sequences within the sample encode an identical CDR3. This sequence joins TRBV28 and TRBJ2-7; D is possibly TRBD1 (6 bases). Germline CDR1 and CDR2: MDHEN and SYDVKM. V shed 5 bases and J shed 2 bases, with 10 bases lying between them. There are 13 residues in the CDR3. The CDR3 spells CASSLTGPYEQYF. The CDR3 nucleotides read TGTGCCAGCAGTCTGACAGGCCCCTACGAGCAGTACTTC. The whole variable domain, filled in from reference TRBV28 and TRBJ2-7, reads DVKVTQSSRYLVKRTGEKVFLECVQDMDHENMFWYRQDPGLGLRLIYFSYDVKMKEKGDIPEGYSVSREKKERFSLILESASTNQTSMYLCASSLTGPYEQYFGPGTRLTVT.

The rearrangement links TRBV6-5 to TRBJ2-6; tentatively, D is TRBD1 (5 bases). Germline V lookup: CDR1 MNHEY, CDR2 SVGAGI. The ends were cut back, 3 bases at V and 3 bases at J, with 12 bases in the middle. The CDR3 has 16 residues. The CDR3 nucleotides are TGTGCCAGCAGTTATTATGGGGCAGGTGGGGCCAACGTCCTGACTTTC. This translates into CASSYYGAGGANVLTF.